Listed here are 10 T cell receptor beta chains from one sample, sequenced in a study of human T cells and chemical hapten exposure (dated by TCRdb to the early 2020s). Libraries were constructed by 5' RACE. The run used an Illumina MiSeq. TCRdb itself trimmed the public reads at Q25 with fastp, ran MiXCR and retained productive beta chains. Entries are consolidated by CDR3 protein sequence, retaining the most common genes and DNA. Across this sample there are 150,000 or so distinct CDR3 sequences, with roughly 4.1% seen only once. The ten largest clones add up to under 1.5% of the sample. Total RNA was extracted from unfractionated whole blood that had been collected in Tempus Blood RNA tubes. The receptors were gathered from a female donor in good health.

This clonotype appeared a few times. Given a much more abundant clone one base away, this may be a read error. The V call is TRBV12-3 or TRBV12-4, the J call TRBJ2-7; no reliable D call. The CDR3 is made up of 12 amino acids. The V end lost 4 bases, the J end lost 5 bases, and 9 bases lay between the germline ends. The CDR3 sequence is CASSCNGDEQYF. The DNA of the CDR3 is TGTGCCAGCAGTTGTAACGGAGACGAGCAGTACTTC.

This clonotype was seen at least ten times. The chain joins TRBV2 to TRBJ2-7, with D perhaps matching TRBD2 (7 bases). V lost 3 bases and J 5 bases, leaving 8 bases between the germline ends. CDR1 and CDR2 (germline): SNHLY, FYNNEI. This CDR3 contains 12 residues. The CDR3 reads CASSDGGHEQYF. CDR3 nucleotides: TGTGCCAGCAGTGACGGGGGGCACGAGCAGTACTTC.

This clonotype has a count of ten or more. This chain links TRBV28 with TRBJ2-7; either TRBD1 or TRBD2 may supply D (6 bases each). The V gene's germline CDR1 is MDHEN and CDR2 SYDVKM. With 3 bases removed from V and 2 bases from J, the gap between germline ends came to 8 bases. The CDR3 runs 13 residues. The CDR3 DNA reads TGTGCCAGCAGTTTCGGGGGCCCCTACGAGCAGTACTTC. Residues: CASSFGGPYEQYF.

The sample holds many counts of this clonotype. The rearrangement links TRBV2 to TRBJ2-7; D is unclear. V was clipped by 6 bases and J by 1 base, with 10 bases between them. Germline assignment: CDR1 SNHLY and CDR2 FYNNEI. The CDR3 is 13 residues long. The CDR3 nucleotides read TGTGCCAGCAGCGGTAGAATGTCCTACGAGCAGTACTTC. This translates into CASSGRMSYEQYF. Together with reference TRBV2 and TRBJ2-7, the CDR3 gives the full variable domain: EPEVTQTPSHQVTQMGQEVILRCVPISNHLYFYWYRQILGQKVEFLVSFYNNEISEKSEIFDDQFSVERPDGSNFTLKIRSTKLEDSAMYFCASSGRMSYEQYFGPGTRLTVT.

In this sample, this clonotype turned up a few times. V and J are TRBV29-1 and TRBJ2-5, with D maybe TRBD1 (6 bases). V was shortened by 6 bases and J by 5 bases, with 22 bases between the two germline ends. Germline V gene sequence: CDR1 SQVTM, CDR2 ANQGSEA. The CDR3 length is 15 residues. The CDR3 DNA reads as TGCAGCGTGTCTACAACCGGGACACGACACGAGACCCAGTACTTC. Its translation: CSVSTTGTRHETQYF.

Many counts were recorded for this clonotype. The gene calls are TRBV18 and TRBJ2-1, with D maybe TRBD2 (7 bases). Germline CDR1 KGHSH, CDR2 LQKENI. The ends were cut back, 5 bases at V and 2 bases at J, with 13 bases in the middle. CDR3 size: 15 residues. The CDR3 is CASSARGPPYNEQFF. In DNA, the CDR3 is TGTGCCAGCTCAGCGCGGGGGCCTCCCTACAATGAGCAGTTCTTC.

This clonotype is medium-sized. The V and J genes are TRBV12-3 or TRBV12-4 and TRBJ2-7, with TRBD1 matching 7 bases. V was clipped by 6 bases and J by 3 bases; unmatched bases: 2. The CDR3 totals 12 residues. This CDR3 is CASRGQSYEQYF. CDR3 nucleotides: TGTGCCAGCAGGGGACAGAGCTACGAGCAGTACTTC.

This clonotype came up many times. This sequence joins TRBV10-3 and TRBJ1-1, with 8 bases aligning to TRBD1. Germline lookup yields CDR1 ENHRY and CDR2 SYGVKD. This CDR3 comprises 14 residues. The V and J ends lost 10 bases and 1 base, in that order; junction bases with no gene match: 8. CDR3 residues: CASRQGITNTEAFF. The CDR3 DNA reads as TGTGCCAGCCGACAGGGGATCACGAACACTGAAGCTTTCTTT.

The genes are TRBV5-4 and TRBJ1-1; no reliable D call. CDR1 is SGHNT and CDR2 is YYREEE in the germline V gene (reference sequence). The CDR3 covers 14 residues. Trimming pared 1 base from V and 2 bases from J, leaving 9 bases between. The CDR3 DNA reads as TGTGCCAGCAGCTTGATCGGCCTCAACACTGAAGCTTTCTTT. Protein sequence: CASSLIGLNTEAFF. The full variable domain, its missing parts supplied by reference TRBV5-4 and TRBJ1-1, is ETGVTQSPTHLIKTRGQQVTLRCSSQSGHNTVSWYQQALGQGPQFIFQYYREEENGRGNFPPRFSGLQFPNYSSELNVNALELDDSALYLCASSLIGLNTEAFFGQGTRLTVV.

This clonotype was detected only a few times. The chain couples TRBV10-2 to TRBJ2-2; D remains unclear. V lost 1 base and J 2 bases, leaving 2 bases between the germline ends. The CDR3 sequence is 13 residues long. The germline CDR1 and CDR2 sequences are WSHSY and SAAADI. CDR3 region: CASSECNTGELFF. The CDR3 DNA follows: TGCGCCAGCAGTGAGTGTAACACCGGGGAGCTGTTTTTT.